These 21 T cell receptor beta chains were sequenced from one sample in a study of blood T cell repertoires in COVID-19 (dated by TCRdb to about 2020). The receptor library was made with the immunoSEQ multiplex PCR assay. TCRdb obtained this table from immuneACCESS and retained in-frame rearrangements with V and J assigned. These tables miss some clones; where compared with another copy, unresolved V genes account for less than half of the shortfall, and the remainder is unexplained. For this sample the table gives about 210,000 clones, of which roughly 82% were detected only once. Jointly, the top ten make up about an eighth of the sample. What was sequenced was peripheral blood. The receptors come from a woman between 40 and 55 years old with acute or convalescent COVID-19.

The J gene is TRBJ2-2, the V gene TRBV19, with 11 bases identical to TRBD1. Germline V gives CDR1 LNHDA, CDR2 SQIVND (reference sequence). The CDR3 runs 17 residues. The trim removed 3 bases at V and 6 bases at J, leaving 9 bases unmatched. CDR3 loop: CASSIWTGGKSSGELFF. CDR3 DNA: TGTGCCAGTAGTATCTGGACAGGGGGCAAATCTTCCGGGGAGCTGTTTTTT.

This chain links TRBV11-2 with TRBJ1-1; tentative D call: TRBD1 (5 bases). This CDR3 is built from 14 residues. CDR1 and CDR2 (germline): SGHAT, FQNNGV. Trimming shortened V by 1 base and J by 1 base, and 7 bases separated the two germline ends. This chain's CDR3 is CASSLVGGNTEAFF. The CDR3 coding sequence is TGTGCCAGCAGCTTAGTGGGGGGGAACACTGAAGCTTTCTTT.

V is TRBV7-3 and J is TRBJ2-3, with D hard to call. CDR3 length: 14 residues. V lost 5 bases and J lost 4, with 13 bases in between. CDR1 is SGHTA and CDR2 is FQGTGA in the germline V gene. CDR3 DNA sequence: TGTGCCAGCAGCCAGGTCGCGAATCCAGATACGCAGTATTTT. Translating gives CASSQVANPDTQYF.

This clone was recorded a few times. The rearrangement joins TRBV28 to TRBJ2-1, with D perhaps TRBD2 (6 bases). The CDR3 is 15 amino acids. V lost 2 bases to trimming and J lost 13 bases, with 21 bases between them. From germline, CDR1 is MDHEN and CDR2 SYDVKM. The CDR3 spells CASSLIRSGEPPQFF. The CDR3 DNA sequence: TGTGCCAGCAGTTTAATTCGGTCGGGGGAGCCCCCCCAGTTCTTC.

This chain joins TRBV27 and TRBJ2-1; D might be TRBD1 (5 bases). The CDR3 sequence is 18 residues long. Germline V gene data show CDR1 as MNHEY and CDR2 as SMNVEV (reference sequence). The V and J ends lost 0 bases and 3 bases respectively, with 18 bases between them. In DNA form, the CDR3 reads TGTGCCAGCAGTTTATCAATGACAGTAGACGGCGACTACAATGAGCAGTTCTTC. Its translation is CASSLSMTVDGDYNEQFF.

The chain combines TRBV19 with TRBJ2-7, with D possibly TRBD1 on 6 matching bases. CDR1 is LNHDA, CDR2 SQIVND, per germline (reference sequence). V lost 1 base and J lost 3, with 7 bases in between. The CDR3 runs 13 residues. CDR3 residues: CASSIGRGYEQYF. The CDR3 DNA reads TGTGCCAGTAGTATAGGCAGGGGCTACGAGCAGTACTTC.

The CDR3 reads CASSLGLTYEQYF. CDR3 DNA: TGCGCCAGCAGCTTGGGACTAACCTACGAGCAGTACTTC. This chain uses TRBV5-1 with TRBJ2-7; tentative D call: TRBD2 (5 bases). V was shortened by 0 bases and J by 2 bases, with 6 bases between the two germline ends. This CDR3 is 13 amino acids long. CDR1 SGHRS and CDR2 YFSETQ come from the germline V gene.

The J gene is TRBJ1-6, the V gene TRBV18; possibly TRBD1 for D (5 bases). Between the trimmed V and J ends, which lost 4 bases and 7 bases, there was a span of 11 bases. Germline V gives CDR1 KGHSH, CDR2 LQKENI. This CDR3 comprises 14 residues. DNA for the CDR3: TGTGCCAGCTCACAGGACATCACCAATTCACCCCTCCACTTT. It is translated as CASSQDITNSPLHF. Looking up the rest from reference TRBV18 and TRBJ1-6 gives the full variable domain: NAGVMQNPRHLVRRRGQEARLRCSPMKGHSHVYWYRQLPEEGLKFMVYLQKENIIDESGMPKERFSAEFPKEGPSILRIQQVVRGDSAAYFCASSQDITNSPLHFGNGTRLTVT.

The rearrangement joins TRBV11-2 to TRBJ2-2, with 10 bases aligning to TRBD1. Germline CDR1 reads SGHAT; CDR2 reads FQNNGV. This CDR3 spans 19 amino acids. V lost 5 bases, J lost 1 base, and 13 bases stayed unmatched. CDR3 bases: TGTGCCAGCAGCCCTATCCCCCCGGGACAGGGGATGAACACCGGGGAGCTGTTTTTT. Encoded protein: CASSPIPPGQGMNTGELFF.

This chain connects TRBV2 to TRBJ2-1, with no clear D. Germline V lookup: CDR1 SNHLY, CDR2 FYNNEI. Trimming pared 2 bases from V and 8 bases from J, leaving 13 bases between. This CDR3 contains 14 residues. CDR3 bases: TGTGCCAGCAGTGAATCGCGTAGTACAGATGAGCAGTTCTTC. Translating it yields CASSESRSTDEQFF.

DNA for the CDR3: TGTGCCAGCAGCCCGGAGGGGATCGGGGGTCCTAATGAAAAACTGTTTTTT. Translating it yields CASSPEGIGGPNEKLFF. The V gene is TRBV7-9, the J gene TRBJ1-4; D is possibly TRBD1 (5 bases). V lost 5 bases, J lost 3 bases, and 19 bases lay in between. This CDR3 is 17 amino acids long. Per the germline V gene, CDR1 is SEHNR and CDR2 is FQNEAQ (reference sequence).

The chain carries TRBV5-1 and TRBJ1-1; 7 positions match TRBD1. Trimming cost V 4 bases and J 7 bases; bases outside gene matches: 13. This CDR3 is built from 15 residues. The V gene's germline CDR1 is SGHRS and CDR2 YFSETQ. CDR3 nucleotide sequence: TGCGCCAGCAGCGAATTTGACAGGGTCGAGGATGAAGCTTTCTTT. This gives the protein CASSEFDRVEDEAFF.

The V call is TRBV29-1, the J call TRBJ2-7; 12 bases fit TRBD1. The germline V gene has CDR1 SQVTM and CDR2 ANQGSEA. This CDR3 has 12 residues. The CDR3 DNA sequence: TGCAGACCTGGGACAGGGGGCCACGAGCAGTACTTC. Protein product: CRPGTGGHEQYF.

Here the CDR3 reads CASSYAGSLNYGYTF. In DNA, the CDR3 is TGTGCCAGCAGTTACGCGGGGAGCCTTAACTATGGCTACACCTTC. V gene TRBV6-7 combines with J gene TRBJ1-2, with D unclear. TRBV6-7 is an open reading frame, and its role is uncertain. The CDR3 contains 15 residues. The V gene lost 2 bases and the J gene lost 1 base, with 11 bases spanning the gap.

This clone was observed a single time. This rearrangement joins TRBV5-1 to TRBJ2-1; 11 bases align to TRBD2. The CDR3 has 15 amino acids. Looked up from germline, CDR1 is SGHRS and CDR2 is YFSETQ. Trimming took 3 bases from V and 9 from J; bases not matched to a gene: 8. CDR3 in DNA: TGCGCCAGCAGCTCCTTTAGCGGGGGGGCGGCTGAGCAGTTCTTC. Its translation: CASSSFSGGAAEQFF.

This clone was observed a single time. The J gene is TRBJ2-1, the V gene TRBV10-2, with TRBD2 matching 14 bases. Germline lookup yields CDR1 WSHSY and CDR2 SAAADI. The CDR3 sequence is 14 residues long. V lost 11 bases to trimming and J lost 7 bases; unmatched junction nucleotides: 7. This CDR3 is CASTSGGAGNEQFF. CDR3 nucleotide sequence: TGCGCCTCGACTAGCGGGGGGGCGGGGAATGAGCAGTTCTTC.

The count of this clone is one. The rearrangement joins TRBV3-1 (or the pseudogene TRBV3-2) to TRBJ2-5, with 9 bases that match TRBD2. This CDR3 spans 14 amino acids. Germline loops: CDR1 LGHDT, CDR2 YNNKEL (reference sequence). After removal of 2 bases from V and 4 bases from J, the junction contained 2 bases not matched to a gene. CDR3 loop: CASSQTTSGETQYF. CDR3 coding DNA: TGTGCCAGCAGCCAAACGACTAGCGGAGAGACCCAGTACTTC.

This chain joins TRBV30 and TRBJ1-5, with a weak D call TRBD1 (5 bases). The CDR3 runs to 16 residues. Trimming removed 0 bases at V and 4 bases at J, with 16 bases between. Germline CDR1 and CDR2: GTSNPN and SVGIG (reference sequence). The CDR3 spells CAWSVGQVVRNQPQHF. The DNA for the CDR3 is TGTGCCTGGAGTGTGGGGCAGGTCGTACGGAATCAGCCCCAGCATTTT.

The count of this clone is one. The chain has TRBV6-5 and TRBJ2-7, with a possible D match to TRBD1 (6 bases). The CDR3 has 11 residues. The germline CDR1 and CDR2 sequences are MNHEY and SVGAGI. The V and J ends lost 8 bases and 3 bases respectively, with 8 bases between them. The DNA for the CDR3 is TGTGCCAGCCGGACAGTCTACGAGCAGTACTTC. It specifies CASRTVYEQYF.

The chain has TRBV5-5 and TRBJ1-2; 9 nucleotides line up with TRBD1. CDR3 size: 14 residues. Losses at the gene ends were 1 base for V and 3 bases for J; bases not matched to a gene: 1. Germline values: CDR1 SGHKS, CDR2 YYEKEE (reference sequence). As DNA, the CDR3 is TGTGCCAGCAGCTTGACAGGGGGCCACTATGGCTACACCTTC. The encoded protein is CASSLTGGHYGYTF.

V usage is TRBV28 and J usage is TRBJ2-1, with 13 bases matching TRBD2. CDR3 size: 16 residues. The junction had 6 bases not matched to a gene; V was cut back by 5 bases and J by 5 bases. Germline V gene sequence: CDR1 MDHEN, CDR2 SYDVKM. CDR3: CASSPTSGRAHNEQFF. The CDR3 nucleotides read TGTGCCAGCAGTCCTACTAGCGGGAGGGCCCACAATGAGCAGTTCTTC.